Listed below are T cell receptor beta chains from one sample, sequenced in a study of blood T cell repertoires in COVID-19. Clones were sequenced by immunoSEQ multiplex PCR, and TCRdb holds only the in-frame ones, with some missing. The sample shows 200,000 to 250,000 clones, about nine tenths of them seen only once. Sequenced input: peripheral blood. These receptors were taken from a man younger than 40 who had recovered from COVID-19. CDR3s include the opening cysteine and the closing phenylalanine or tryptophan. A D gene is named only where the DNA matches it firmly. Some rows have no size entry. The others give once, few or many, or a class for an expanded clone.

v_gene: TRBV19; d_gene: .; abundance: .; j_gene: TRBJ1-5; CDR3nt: TGTGCCAGTAGTATATCGCCGGGATCCCTTATCCTCAATCAGCCCCAGCATTTT; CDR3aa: CASSISPGSLILNQPQHF
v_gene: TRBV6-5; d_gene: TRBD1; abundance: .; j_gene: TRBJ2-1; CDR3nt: TGTGCCAGCAGTCTCGGACAGGGCAGCGAGCAGTTCTTC; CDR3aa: CASSLGQGSEQFF
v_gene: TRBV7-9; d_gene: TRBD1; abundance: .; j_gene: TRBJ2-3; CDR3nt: TGTGCCAGCAGCCATGGGACAGGGTCTAGCACAGATACGCAGTATTTT; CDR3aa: CASSHGTGSSTDTQYF
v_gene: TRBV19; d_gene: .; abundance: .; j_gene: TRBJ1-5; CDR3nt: TGTGCCAGTAGTATTGCGGTTCAGCCCCAGCATTTT; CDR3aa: CASSIAVQPQHF
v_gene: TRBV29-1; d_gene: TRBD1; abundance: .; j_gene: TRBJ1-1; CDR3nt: TGCAGCGTCAAGACAGGGGGGGACACTGAAGCTTTCTTT; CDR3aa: CSVKTGGDTEAFF
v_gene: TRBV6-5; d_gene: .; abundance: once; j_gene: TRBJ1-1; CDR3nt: TGTGCCAGCAGTTACTCCCCCGGGGGGCCGAACACTGAAGCTTTCTTT; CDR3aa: CASSYSPGGPNTEAFF
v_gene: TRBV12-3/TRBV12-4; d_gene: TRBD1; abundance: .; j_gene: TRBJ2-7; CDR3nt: TGTGCCAGCAGTTTCCAGGGGGCTTACGAGCAGTACTTC; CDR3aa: CASSFQGAYEQYF
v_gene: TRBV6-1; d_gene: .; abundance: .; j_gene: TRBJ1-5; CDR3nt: TGTGCCAGCAGTGAAGCACAGGGAAGGTGGCAGCCCCAGCATTTT; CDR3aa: CASSEAQGRWQPQHF
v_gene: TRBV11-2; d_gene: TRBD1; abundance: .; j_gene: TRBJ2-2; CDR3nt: TGTGCCAGCAGCACCAGAGGACAGGGCGTTGGCACCGGGGAGCTGTTTTTT; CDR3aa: CASSTRGQGVGTGELFF
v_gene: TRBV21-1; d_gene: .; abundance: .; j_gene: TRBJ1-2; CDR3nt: TGTGCCAGCAGCAAAGCCGCTGGACAGGGGAGGAACTATGGCTACACCTTC; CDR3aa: CASSKAAGQGRNYGYTF
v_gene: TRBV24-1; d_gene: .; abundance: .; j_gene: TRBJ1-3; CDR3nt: TGTGCCACCAGTGATGCAGGGGTCGGAAACACCATATATTTT; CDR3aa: CATSDAGVGNTIYF
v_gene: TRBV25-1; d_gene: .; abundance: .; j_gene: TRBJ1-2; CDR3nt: TGTGCCAGCAGTGAAGGACCACGGCGGGGAGGCTACACCTTC; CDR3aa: CASSEGPRRGGYTF
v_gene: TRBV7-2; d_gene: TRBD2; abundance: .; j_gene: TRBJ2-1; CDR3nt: TGTGCCAGCAGCCATTTAGCGGGGGAAATGTACAATGAGCAGTTCTTC; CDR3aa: CASSHLAGEMYNEQFF
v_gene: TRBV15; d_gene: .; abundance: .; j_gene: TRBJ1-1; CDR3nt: TGTGCCACCAGCAGACGAACAGCTCCTGAAGCTTTCTTT; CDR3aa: CATSRRTAPEAFF
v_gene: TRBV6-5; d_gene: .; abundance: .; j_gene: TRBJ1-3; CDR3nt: TGTGCCACCTCAGCGACAGTCGCTGGAAACACCATATATTTT; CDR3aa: CATSATVAGNTIYF
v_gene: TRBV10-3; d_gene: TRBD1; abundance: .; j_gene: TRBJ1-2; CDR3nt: TGTGCCACCGGGGGGACAGGGGATTTGGGCAACTATGGCTACACCTTC; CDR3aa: CATGGTGDLGNYGYTF
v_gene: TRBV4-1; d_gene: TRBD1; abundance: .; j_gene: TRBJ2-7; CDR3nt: TGCGCCAGCAGCCAACACTACTCGCCGGGACAGCCCTACGAGCAGTACTTC; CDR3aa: CASSQHYSPGQPYEQYF
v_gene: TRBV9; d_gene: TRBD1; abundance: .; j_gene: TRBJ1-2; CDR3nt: TGTGCCAGCAGCGGTCGGGACAGCTTCTATGGCTACACCTTC; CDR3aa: CASSGRDSFYGYTF
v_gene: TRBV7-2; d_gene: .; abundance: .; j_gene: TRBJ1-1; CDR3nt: TGTGCCAGCAGCTTAAGGAGGGAGGCCACTGAAGCTTTCTTT; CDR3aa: CASSLRREATEAFF
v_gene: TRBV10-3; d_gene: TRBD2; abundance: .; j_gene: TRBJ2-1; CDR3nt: TGTGCCATCAGTGAGTCTGGTAGCGGGGAGGGTAATGAGCAGTTCTTC; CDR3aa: CAISESGSGEGNEQFF
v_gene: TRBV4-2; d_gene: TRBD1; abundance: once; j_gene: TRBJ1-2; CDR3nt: TGTGCCAGCAGCCCGTTAACCCGGACAGGCCGGGGAGGTGTCTATGGCTACACCTTC; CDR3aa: CASSPLTRTGRGGVYGYTF
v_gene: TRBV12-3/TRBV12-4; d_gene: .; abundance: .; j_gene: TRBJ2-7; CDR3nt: TGTGCCAGCAGTGCCCTCAGGGTCCACGAGCAGTACTTC; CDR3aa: CASSALRVHEQYF
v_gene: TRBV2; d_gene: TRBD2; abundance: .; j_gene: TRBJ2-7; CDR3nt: TGTGCCAGCAGTGATTCGGCTAGCGGGTCTGTTCCCTACGAGCAGTACTTC; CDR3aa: CASSDSASGSVPYEQYF
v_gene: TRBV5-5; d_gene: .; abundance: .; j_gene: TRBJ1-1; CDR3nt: TGTGCCAGCAGGACACAGTACAGGGAGAACACTGAAGCTTTCTTT; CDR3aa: CASRTQYRENTEAFF
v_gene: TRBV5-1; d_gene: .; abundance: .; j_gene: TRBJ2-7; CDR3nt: TGCGCCAGCAGCCTGGGACCTCCGAGGGACGAGCAGTACTTC; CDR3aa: CASSLGPPRDEQYF
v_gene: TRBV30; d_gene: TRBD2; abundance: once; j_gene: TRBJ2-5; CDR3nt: TGTGCCTGGATTTGGGGACTAGGAGCGGAGACCCAGTACTTC; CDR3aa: CAWIWGLGAETQYF
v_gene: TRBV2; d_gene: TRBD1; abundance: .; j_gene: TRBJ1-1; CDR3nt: TGTGCCAGCATCCGAGACAGGGCTAACACTGAAGCTTTCTTT; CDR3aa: CASIRDRANTEAFF
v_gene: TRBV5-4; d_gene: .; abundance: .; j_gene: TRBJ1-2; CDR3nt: TGTGCCAGCAGCCTGGGCAGGAGCTACACCTTC; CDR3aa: CASSLGRSYTF
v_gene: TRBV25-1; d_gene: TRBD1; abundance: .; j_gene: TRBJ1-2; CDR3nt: TGTGCCAGCAGTGACCCGGGACAGGGCTGGGGTGGCTACACCTTC; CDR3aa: CASSDPGQGWGGYTF
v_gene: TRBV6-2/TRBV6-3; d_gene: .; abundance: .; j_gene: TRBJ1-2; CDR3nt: TGTGCCAGCAGCCGGGCCCCTTGGGACTATGGCTACACCTTC; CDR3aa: CASSRAPWDYGYTF
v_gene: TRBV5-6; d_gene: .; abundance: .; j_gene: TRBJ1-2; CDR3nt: TGTGCCAGCAGCTTGGGAGGCAACCTTGGCTACACCTTC; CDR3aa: CASSLGGNLGYTF